This T cell receptor beta chain was captured in a study of HIV-infected patients and healthy controls (dated 2014 in TCRdb). The CDR3 has 16 amino acids, counting the end cysteine and phenylalanine. Only the CDR3 part of the read is kept: 48 bases, read in frame from the first base. Trimmed from V: 3 bases; trimmed from J: 4 bases; junction bases lacking a gene match: 9. Library preparation employed 5' RACE. The sequencing machine was an Illumina MiSeq. TCRdb ran its own pipeline on the public reads, namely fastp trimming at Q25 and MiXCR clone calling, and kept in-frame beta chains. Under each unique CDR3 protein, matching rows form one entry showing the most common genes and DNA. The sample table shows about 70,000 distinct CDR3 sequences, and roughly a sixth are seen once. Of the sample, 5.5% to 7% falls within the top ten clones. In the case of this clonotype: Its antigen is currently not known. Per-base quality was not reported, and no clone a single base away is much larger than it.

The chain couples TRBV12-3 or TRBV12-4 to TRBJ1-5; a stretch of 7 junction bases matches TRBD1. The TCR was taken from a human donor in good health. The sample taken for sequencing was CD4+ T cells from blood. The nucleotide sequence is given as TGTGCCAGCAGTTTGCTTGGGACAGAGACTAATCAGCCCCAGCATTTT. Protein translation: CASSLLGTETNQPQHF.